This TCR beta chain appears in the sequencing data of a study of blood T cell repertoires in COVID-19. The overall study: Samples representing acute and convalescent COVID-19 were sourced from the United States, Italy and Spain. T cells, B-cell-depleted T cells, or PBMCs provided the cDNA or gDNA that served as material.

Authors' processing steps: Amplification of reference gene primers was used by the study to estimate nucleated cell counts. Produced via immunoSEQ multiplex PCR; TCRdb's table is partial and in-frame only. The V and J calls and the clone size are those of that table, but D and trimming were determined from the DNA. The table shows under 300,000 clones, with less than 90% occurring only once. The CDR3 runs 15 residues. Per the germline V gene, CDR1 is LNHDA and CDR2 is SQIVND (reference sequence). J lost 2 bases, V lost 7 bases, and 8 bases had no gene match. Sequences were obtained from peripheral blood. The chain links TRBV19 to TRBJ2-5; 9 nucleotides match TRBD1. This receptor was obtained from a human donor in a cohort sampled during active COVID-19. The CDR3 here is CASTGTGLRQETQYF. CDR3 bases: TGTGCCAGTACCGGGACAGGGTTAAGGCAAGAGACCCAGTACTTC.